This T cell receptor beta chain stems from a study of CD8+CD57+ T cells in acquired aplastic anemia. Overall study: Healthy CD8+ samples averaged around 10 million reads. Findings and caveats of the study: Fewer than 30 CD8+ CDR3 sequences were shared between patients and controls.

Template material for TCR beta VDJ and CDR3 profiling consisted of genomic DNA. TCRdb analysed the reads with MiXCR anew, one entry per CDR3 protein. Here the sample spans 100,000 to 150,000 distinct CDR3 sequences, 41% being singletons. On this clonotype itself: Its antigen is undetermined.

From germline, CDR1 is SGDLS and CDR2 YYNGEE. This CDR3 is built from 16 residues. Between the trimmed V and J ends, which lost 4 bases and 2 bases, there was a span of 17 bases. This TCR was recovered from a human donor in good health, serving as a control. Sequencing input: sorted CD4+, CD8+, or CD8+CD57+ T cells (not recorded which) from PBMCs. The V call is TRBV9, the J call TRBJ2-3, with D perhaps matching TRBD1 (5 bases). CDR3 DNA: TGTGCCAGCAGCAAAGGGGTGGGCAGCCACACAGATACGCAGTATTTT. The encoded protein is CASSKGVGSHTDTQYF.